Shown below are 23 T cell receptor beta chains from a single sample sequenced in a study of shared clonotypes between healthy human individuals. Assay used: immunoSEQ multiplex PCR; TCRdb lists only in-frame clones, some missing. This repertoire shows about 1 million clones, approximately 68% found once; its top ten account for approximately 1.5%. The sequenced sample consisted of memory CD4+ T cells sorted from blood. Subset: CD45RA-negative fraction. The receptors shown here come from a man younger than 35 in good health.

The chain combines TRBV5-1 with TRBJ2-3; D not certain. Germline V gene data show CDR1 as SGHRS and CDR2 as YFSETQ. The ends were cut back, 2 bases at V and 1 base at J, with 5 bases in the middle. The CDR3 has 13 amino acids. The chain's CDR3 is CASSFRGTDTQYF. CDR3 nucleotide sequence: TGCGCCAGCAGCTTCCGGGGCACAGATACGCAGTATTTT.

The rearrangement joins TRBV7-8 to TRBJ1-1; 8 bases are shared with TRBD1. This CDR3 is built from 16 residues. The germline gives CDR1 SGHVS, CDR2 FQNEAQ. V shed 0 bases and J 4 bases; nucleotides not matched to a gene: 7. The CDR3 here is CASSLASGTGFTEAFF. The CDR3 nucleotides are TGTGCCAGCAGCTTAGCTAGCGGGACAGGCTTCACTGAAGCTTTCTTT.

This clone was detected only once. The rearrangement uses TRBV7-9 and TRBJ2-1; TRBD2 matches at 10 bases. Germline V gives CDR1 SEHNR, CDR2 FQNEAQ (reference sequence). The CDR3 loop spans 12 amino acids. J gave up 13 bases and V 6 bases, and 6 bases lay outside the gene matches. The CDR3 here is CASSPLAGAQFF. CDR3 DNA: TGTGCCAGCAGTCCCCTAGCGGGGGCCCAGTTCTTC.

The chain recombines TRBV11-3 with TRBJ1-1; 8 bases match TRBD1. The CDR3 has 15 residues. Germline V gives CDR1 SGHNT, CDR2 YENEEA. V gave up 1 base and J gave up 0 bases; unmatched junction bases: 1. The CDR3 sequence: CASSLGTGLNTEAFF. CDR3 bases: TGTGCCAGCAGCTTAGGGACAGGGCTGAACACTGAAGCTTTCTTT.

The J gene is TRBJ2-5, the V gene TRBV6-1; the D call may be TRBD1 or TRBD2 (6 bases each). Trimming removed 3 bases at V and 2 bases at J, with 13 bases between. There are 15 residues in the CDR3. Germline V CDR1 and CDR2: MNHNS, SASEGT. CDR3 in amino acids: CASSDGGGSQETQYF. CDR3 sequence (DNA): TGTGCCAGCAGTGACGGGGGCGGGTCACAAGAGACCCAGTACTTC.

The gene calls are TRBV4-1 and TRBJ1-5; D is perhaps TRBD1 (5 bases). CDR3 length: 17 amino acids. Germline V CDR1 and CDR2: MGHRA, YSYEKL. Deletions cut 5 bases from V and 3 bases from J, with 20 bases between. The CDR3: CASSESTGTADNQPQHF. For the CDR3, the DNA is TGCGCCAGCAGCGAGAGCACTGGGACGGCGGACAATCAGCCCCAGCATTTT.

The CDR3 loop reads CASSSPGLAGRNEQFF. The CDR3 DNA follows: TGTGCCAGCAGCTCGCCGGGACTAGCGGGGCGAAATGAGCAGTTCTTC. The rearrangement links TRBV5-4 to TRBJ2-1; 13 bases are shared with TRBD2. The junction had 7 bases not matched to a gene; V was cut back by 3 bases and J by 7 bases. Per germline, CDR1 SGHNT and CDR2 YYREEE (reference sequence). CDR3 size: 16 residues.

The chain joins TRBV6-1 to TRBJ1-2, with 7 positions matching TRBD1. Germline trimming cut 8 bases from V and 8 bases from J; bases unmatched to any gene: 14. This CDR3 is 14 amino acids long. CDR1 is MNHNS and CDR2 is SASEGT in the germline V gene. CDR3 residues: CASRRGGDSLGYTF. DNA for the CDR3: TGTGCCAGCCGCCGGGGGGGGGACAGCCTAGGCTACACCTTC.

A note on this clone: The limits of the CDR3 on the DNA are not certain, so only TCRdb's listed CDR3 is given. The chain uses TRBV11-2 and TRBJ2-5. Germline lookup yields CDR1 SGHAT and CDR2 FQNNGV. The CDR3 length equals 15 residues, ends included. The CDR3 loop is CASSTSLAAEETQYF.

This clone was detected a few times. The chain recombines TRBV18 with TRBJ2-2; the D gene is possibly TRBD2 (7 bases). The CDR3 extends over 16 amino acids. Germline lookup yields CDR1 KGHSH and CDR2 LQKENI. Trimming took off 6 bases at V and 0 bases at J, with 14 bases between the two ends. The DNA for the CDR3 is TGTGCCAGCTCCCTAACGGGGGGCGCGAACACCGGGGAGCTGTTTTTT. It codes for CASSLTGGANTGELFF.

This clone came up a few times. CDR3 nucleotides: TGTGCCAGCAGCTCGGGACTAGCGGGGGGGGAAGAGACCCAGTACTTC. It specifies CASSSGLAGGEETQYF. The chain employs TRBV2 and TRBJ2-5; 16 bases agree with TRBD2. CDR3 length: 16 residues. Germline V gives CDR1 SNHLY, CDR2 FYNNEI. Trimming cost V 6 bases and J 3 bases; bases outside gene matches: 4.

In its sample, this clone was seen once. In DNA, the CDR3 is TGCGCCAGCGGGCGTGGGGGTCCCTACGAGCAGTACTTC. Protein: CASGRGGPYEQYF. This chain joins TRBV5-1 and TRBJ2-7; the D gene could be TRBD1 or TRBD2 (5 bases each). This CDR3 region has 13 residues. V lost 7 bases to trimming and J lost 2 bases, with 13 bases between them. CDR1 is SGHRS and CDR2 is YFSETQ in the germline V gene.

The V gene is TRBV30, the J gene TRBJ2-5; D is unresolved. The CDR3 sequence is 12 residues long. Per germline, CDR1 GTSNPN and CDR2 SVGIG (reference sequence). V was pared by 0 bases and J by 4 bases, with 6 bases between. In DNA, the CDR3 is TGTGCCTGGAGTGTAACGGGAGAGACCCAGTACTTC. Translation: CAWSVTGETQYF.

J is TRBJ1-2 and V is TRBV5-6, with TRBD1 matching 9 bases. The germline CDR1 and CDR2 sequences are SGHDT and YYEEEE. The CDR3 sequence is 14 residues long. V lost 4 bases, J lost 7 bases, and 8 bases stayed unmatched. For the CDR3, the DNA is TGTGCCAGCAGCCTTACAACAGGGGGCTTTGGCTACACCTTC. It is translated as CASSLTTGGFGYTF.

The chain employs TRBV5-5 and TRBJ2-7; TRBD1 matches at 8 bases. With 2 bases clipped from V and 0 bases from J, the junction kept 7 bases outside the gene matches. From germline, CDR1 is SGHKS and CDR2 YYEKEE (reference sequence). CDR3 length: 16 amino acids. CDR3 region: CASSFNWGQVSYEQYF. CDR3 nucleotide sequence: TGTGCCAGCAGCTTTAATTGGGGACAGGTCTCCTACGAGCAGTACTTC. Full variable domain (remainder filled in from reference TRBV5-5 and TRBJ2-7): DAGVTQSPTHLIKTRGQQVTLRCSPISGHKSVSWYQQVLGQGPQFIFQYYEKEERGRGNFPDRFSARQFPNYSSELNVNALLLGDSALYLCASSFNWGQVSYEQYFGPGTRLTVT.

DNA of the CDR3: TGTGCCAGCAGCTTGGGACAAGGGTGGGCCGGGGAGCTGTTTTTT. Protein: CASSLGQGWAGELFF. The rearrangement joins TRBV7-2 to TRBJ2-2; possibly TRBD1 for D (6 bases). The CDR3 runs 15 residues. Germline CDR1 is SGHTA and CDR2 is FQGNSA. V lost 3 bases and J lost 6, with 14 bases in between.

Here the CDR3 DNA reads TGCAGCGTCATCCGGGACAGTGGGTATGGCTACACCTTC. Its translation: CSVIRDSGYGYTF. The J gene is TRBJ1-2, the V gene TRBV29-1; 7 bases align to TRBD1. Germline lookup yields CDR1 SQVTM and CDR2 ANQGSEA. Unmatched junction bases numbered 9, after V lost 6 bases and J lost 5 bases. This CDR3 contains 13 residues.

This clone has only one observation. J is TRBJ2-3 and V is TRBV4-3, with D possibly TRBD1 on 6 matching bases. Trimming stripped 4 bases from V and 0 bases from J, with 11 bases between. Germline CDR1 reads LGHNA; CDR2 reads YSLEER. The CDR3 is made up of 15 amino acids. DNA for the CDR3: TGCGCCAGCAGCCGACAGGTTTCTAGCACAGATACGCAGTATTTT. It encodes CASSRQVSSTDTQYF.

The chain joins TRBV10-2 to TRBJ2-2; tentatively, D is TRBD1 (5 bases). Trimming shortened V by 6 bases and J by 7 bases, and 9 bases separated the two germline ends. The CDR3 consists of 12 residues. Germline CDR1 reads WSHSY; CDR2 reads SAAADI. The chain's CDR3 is CASRGAVGELFF. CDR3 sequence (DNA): TGCGCCAGCAGAGGGGCAGTCGGGGAGCTGTTTTTT.

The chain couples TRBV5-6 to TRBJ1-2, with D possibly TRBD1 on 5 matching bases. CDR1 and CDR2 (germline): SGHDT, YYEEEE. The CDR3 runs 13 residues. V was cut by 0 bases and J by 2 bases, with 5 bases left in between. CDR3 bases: TGTGCCAGCAGCTTGGCAGGGAACTATGGCTACACCTTC. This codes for CASSLAGNYGYTF. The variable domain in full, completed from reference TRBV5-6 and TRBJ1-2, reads DAGVTQSPTHLIKTRGQQVTLRCSPKSGHDTVSWYQQALGQGPQFIFQYYEEEERQRGNFPDRFSGHQFPNYSSELNVNALLLGDSALYLCASSLAGNYGYTFGSGTRLTVV.

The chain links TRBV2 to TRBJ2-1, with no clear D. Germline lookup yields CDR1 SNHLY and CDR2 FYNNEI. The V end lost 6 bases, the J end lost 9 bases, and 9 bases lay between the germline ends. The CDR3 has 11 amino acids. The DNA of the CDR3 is TGTGCCAGCAGCCTAGGCTTTGAGCAGTTCTTC. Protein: CASSLGFEQFF.

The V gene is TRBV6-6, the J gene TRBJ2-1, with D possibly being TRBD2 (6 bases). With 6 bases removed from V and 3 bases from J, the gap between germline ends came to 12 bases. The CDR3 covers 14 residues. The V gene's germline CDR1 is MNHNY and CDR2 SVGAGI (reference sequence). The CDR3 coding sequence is TGTGCCAGCAGAACCGGGACTTTCTACAATGAGCAGTTCTTC. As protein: CASRTGTFYNEQFF.

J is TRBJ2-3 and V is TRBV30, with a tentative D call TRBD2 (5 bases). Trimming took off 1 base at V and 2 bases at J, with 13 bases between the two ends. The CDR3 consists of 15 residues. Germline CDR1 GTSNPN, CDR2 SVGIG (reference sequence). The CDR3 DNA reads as TGTGCCTGGAGTGGTGTGGGAGCGTTCACAGATACGCAGTATTTT. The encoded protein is CAWSGVGAFTDTQYF.